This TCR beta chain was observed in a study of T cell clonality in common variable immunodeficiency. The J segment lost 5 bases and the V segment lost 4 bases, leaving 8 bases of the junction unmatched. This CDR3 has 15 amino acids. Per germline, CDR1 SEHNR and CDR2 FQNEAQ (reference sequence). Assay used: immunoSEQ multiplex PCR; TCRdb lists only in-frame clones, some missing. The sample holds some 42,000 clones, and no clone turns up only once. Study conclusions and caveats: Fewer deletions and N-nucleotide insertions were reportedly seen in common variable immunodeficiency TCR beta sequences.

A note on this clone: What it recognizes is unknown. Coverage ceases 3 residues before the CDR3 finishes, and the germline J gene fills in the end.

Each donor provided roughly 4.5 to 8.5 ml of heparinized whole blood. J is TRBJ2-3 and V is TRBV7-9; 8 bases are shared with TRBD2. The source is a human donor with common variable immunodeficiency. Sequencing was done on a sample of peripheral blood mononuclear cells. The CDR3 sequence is CASSSRTSREDTQYF. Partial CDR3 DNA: TGTGCCAGCAGCTCCAGGACTAGCCGGGAAGATACG.